The sequence of this TCR beta chain was determined in a study of T cells in Graves' hyperthyroidism and ophthalmopathy. Study at large: Peripheral blood was taken when the disease was first diagnosed, before any treatment began.

There were TCR beta CDR3 regions amplified from RNA transcripts. In the first-round RT-PCR of the TCR CDR3, the HTBI primer set was used. TCRdb called the multiplex PCR reads again in MiXCR, with one record for every CDR3 protein. The table lists under 700,000 distinct CDR3 sequences, 16% of them singletons. Trimming shortened V by 0 bases and J by 4 bases, and 15 bases separated the two germline ends. Germline assignment: CDR1 SQVTM and CDR2 ANQGSEA. This CDR3 comprises 15 residues. The source material was blood. This chain joins TRBV29-1 and TRBJ1-2; a weak D match, TRBD1 (6 bases). This sequence was found in a woman younger than 30 with Graves' hyperthyroidism. The CDR3 sequence is CSVEDQGRGVYGYTF. In DNA form, the CDR3 reads TGCAGCGTTGAAGATCAAGGCAGGGGAGTCTATGGCTACACCTTC.